This TCR beta chain emerged from a study of blood T cell dynamics during melanoma immunotherapy. Study in general: Patients with metastatic melanoma got pembrolizumab or nivolumab-ipilimumab as first-line care.

For sorted CD8+ subsets, all extracted DNA was loaded. TCRdb's table, derived via immunoSEQ multiplex PCR, lists solely in-frame clones and lacks some. The data hold around 12,000 clones, with about 90% observed a single time. This CDR3 spans 14 amino acids. Germline-derived CDR1 and CDR2 are ENHRY and SYGVKD. V shed 8 bases, J shed 6 bases, and the junction held 11 bases outside the gene matches. A note on this clone: Its antigen is unidentified.

Time point indicated: week 3, after first cycle of checkpoint inhibitor. The study's findings and limits: Immune-effector CD8+ cells best matched cell-free DNA CDR3 sequences and were most clonal. It remained unknown if the driving T cell clones were melanoma-specific.

This sequence joins TRBV10-3 and TRBJ2-7; 9 bases align to TRBD2. Sequenced material: effector memory CD8+ T cells from blood, taken from a patient treated with checkpoint blockade. The clonotype was recovered from a human donor with melanoma. The DNA for the CDR3 is TGTGCCATCGAGGGCGGGGGGGGCCTTGGCGAGCAGTACTTC. The encoded protein is CAIEGGGGLGEQYF.